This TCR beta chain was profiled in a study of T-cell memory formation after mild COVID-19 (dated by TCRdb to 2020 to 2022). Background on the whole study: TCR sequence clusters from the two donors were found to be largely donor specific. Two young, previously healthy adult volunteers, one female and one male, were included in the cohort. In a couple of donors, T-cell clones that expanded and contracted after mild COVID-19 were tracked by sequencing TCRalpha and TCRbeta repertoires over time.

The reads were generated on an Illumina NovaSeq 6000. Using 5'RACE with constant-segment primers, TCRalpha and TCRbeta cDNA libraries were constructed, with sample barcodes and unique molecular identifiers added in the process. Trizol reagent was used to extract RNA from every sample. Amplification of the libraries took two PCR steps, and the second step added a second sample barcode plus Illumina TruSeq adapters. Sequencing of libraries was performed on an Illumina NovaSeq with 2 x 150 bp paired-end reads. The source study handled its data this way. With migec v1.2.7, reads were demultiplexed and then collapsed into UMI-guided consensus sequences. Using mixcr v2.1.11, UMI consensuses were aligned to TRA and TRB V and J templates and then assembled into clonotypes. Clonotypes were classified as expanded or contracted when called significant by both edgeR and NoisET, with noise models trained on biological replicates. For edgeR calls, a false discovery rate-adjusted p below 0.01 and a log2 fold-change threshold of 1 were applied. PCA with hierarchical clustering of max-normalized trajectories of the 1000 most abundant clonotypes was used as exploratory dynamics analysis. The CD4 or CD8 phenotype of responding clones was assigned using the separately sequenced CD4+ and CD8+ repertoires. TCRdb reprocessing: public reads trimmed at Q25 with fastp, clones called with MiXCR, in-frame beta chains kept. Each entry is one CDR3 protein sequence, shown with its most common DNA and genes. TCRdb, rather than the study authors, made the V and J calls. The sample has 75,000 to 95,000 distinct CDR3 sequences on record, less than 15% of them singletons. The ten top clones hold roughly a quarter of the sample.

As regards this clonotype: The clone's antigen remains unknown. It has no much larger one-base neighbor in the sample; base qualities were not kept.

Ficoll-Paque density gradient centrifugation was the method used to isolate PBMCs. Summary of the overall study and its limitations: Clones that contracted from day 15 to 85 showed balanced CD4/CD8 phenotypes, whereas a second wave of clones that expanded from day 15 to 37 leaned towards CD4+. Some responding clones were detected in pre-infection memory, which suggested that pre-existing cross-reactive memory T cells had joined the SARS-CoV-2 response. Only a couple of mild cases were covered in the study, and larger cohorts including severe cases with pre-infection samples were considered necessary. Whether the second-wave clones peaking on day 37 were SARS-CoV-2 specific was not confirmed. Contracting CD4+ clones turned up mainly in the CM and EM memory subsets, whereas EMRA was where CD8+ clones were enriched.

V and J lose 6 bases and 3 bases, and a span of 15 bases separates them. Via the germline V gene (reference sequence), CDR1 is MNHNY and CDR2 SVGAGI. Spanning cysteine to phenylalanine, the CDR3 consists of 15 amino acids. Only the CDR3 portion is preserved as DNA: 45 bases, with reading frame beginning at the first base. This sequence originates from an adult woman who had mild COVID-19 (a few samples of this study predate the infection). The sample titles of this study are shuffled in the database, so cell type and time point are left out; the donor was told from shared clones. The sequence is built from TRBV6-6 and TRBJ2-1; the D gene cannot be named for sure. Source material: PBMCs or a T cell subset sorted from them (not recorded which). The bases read TGTGCCAGCAGCCTCCTGGACGGTGACTACAATGAGCAGTTCTTC. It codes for CASSLLDGDYNEQFF.